This T cell receptor beta chain was captured by sequencing in a study of blood T cell repertoires in COVID-19. For the study at large: The samples span acute and convalescent COVID-19 from the United States, Italy and Spain. T cells, B-cell-depleted T cells, or PBMCs provided the cDNA or gDNA that served as material.

The length of the CDR3 is 14 residues. Unmatched junction bases numbered 4, after V lost 0 bases and J lost 5 bases. CDR1 and CDR2 (germline): SGHNT, YYREEE (reference sequence). The data were produced by immunoSEQ multiplex PCR, yet TCRdb's version contains in-frame clones alone and is incomplete. The sample carries under 300,000 clones, about nine tenths recorded once. The sequence was collected from a woman in her thirties or forties who had recovered from COVID-19. The chain is built from TRBV5-4 and TRBJ1-2; TRBD1 agrees at 7 bases. The specimen was peripheral blood. The CDR3 reads CASSLDQGGYGYTF. In nucleotides, the CDR3 is TGTGCCAGCAGCTTGGACCAGGGGGGATATGGCTACACCTTC.